This T cell receptor (delta chain) was found in a study of γδ T cells in repeated Plasmodium falciparum infection. General study results and limits: Donors in Mali lived in a small rural village, largely one ethnic group. Vdelta2-negative gammadelta repertoires, largely Vdelta1+, seemingly showed infection-driven waves of new clonal selection.

With 5 bases clipped from V and 5 bases from J, the junction kept 30 bases outside the gene matches. Germline values: CDR1 TSWWSYY, CDR2 QGS. The length of the CDR3 is 22 residues. TCRdb ran CATT on the multiplex PCR reads. The sample shows 85,000 to 90,000 delta-chain clones, 1.4% of them seen only once. Vgamma9/Vdelta2+ and Vdelta2-negative gammadelta T cells were flow-sorted from PBMC for bulk sequencing. As to this clone: Its antigen is still unknown. The amino acid sequence in TCRdb belongs to a much larger clone and departs from this DNA's translation at residue 18, likely a sequencing read error; the sequence shown is translated from the DNA.

The chain has TRDV1 and TRDJ1; TRDD3 matches at 9 bases. The sequencing sample was made of gamma-delta T cells from blood. The source of this sequence is a pool of human donors (malaria-infected and uninfected, not separated). The CDR3 DNA is TGTGCTCTTGGGATTCGCAACGTCCGTCCTACCTTACTGGGGGACCTAAGAGATAAACTCATCTTT. It codes for CALGIRNVRPTLLGDLRDKLIF.